This entry features one T cell receptor (beta chain) sequence. Its specificity is not known. The data are from a study of CD8+ T cells in alopecia areata. The researchers isolated CD4+ and CD8+ T cells from PBMCs by sorting. The V gene lost 0 bases and the J gene lost 2 bases, with 5 bases spanning the gap. This CDR3 has 13 amino acids. From germline, CDR1 is MNHNY and CDR2 SVGAGI (reference sequence). cDNA reverse transcribed from extracted RNA served as the sequencing template. Method: immunoSEQ multiplex PCR; TCRdb's copy keeps in-frame clones and lacks some. The sample holds 110,000 to 150,000 clones, around two thirds seen once. Study-wide points: Shared TCR sequences were less clear between patients than in mice, possibly partly from HLA diversity. Tissue-resident alphabeta T cells belonging to normal skin likewise get sequenced within scalp specimens. Clonality exceeded that of normal scalp in lesional scalp, most notably in alopecia totalis/universalis.

This sequence joins TRBV6-6 and TRBJ2-7; no firm D call. The sequence came from a human donor in good health. The sample was CD8+ T cells sorted from blood. CDR3 loop: CASSYSLAYEQYF. The CDR3 DNA reads TGTGCCAGCAGTTACTCCCTAGCCTACGAGCAGTACTTC.